The sequence of this TCR beta chain was determined in a study of shared clonotypes between healthy human individuals. From CD4+ cells came CD45RA+ naive and CD45RA-negative memory subsets. With 5 bases clipped from V and 6 bases from J, the junction kept 5 bases outside the gene matches. The germline V gene encodes CDR1 SGHTA and CDR2 FQGTGA. The CDR3 is 14 amino acids. A few counts support this clone. With a much larger clone just one base away, this may be a read error. The method was immunoSEQ multiplex PCR; TCRdb's version includes in-frame clones alone and lacks a portion of them. The data show over a million clones, with 75% to 80% seen just once and approximately 0.5% held by the top ten.

This TCR derives from a man aged 18 to 35 in good health. Some clones in this sample may be carry-over from other donors' samples. The V and J genes are TRBV7-3 and TRBJ1-5, with 9 bases lining up with TRBD1. The sequenced sample was memory CD4+ T cells from PBMCs. Subset noted: CD45RA-negative fraction. In nucleotides, the CDR3 is TGTGCCAGCAGCCCCGGGACAGGGACTCAGCCCCAGCATTTT. It specifies CASSPGTGTQPQHF.